Presented here are 14 T cell receptor beta chains from one specimen sequenced in a study of technical replicates of blood from a few donors. TCRdb's table, derived via immunoSEQ multiplex PCR, lists solely in-frame clones and lacks some. The table includes tens of thousands of clones, approximately 95% detected once. Sequenced: T cells isolated from PBMCs. The receptors derive from a human donor in good health.

This chain links TRBV19 with TRBJ1-1; no clear D. CDR3 length: 14 amino acids. V was shortened by 7 bases and J by 0 bases, with 12 bases between the two germline ends. CDR1 and CDR2 (germline): LNHDA, SQIVND (reference sequence). CDR3 region: CASKQSNMNTEAFF. The CDR3 bases are TGTGCCAGTAAACAGTCCAACATGAACACTGAAGCTTTCTTT. Together with reference TRBV19 and TRBJ1-1, the CDR3 gives the full variable domain: DGGITQSPKYLFRKEGQNVTLSCEQNLNHDAMYWYRQDPGQGLRLIYYSQIVNDFQKGDIAEGYSVSREKKESFPLTVTSAQKNPTAFYLCASKQSNMNTEAFFGQGTRLTVV.

The V call is TRBV7-8, the J call TRBJ2-1; D is uncertain. V dropped 4 bases and J dropped 4 bases, with 20 bases sitting between them. The CDR3 has 17 amino acids. The germline V gene encodes CDR1 SGHVS and CDR2 FQNEAQ. CDR3 nucleotide sequence: TGTGCCAGCAGCTCAAGACGTCCCTTTAGCTCATACAATGAGCAGTTCTTC. Encoded protein: CASSSRRPFSSYNEQFF.

The gene calls are TRBV18 and TRBJ2-5; the match to TRBD2 covers 8 bases. Germline V gene sequence: CDR1 KGHSH, CDR2 LQKENI. The CDR3 is 15 amino acids. J gave up 4 bases and V 3 bases, and 7 bases lay outside the gene matches. CDR3 in amino acids: CASSPAGGVRETQYF. CDR3 DNA sequence: TGTGCCAGCTCACCGGCCGGGGGGGTAAGAGAGACCCAGTACTTC.

The chain recombines TRBV29-1 with TRBJ1-1; D unresolved. The V gene lost 4 bases and the J gene lost 1 base, with 7 bases spanning the gap. In germline, CDR1 is SQVTM, CDR2 ANQGSEA. This CDR3 is built from 12 residues. CDR3 bases: TGCAGCGTTGTAGCGGGGAACACTGAAGCTTTCTTT. Protein: CSVVAGNTEAFF.

To note about this clone: One junction end disagrees with the germline gene, perhaps due to a read error. The chain recombines TRBV7-4 with TRBJ1-2, with D possibly being TRBD1 (5 bases). The CDR3 is 13 residues long. Germline-derived CDR1 and CDR2 are SGHVT and SQSDAQ. CDR3 DNA: TGTGCCAGCAGGTTAGCCGGGGGCTATGGCTACACCTTC. Translation: CASRLAGGYGYTF.

A single count supports this clone. The rearrangement links TRBV7-9 to TRBJ2-7; weak D call: TRBD1 (6 bases). CDR3 length equals 16 residues. V shed 4 bases and J shed 1 base, with 17 bases lying between them. Germline lookup yields CDR1 SEHNR and CDR2 FQNEAQ (reference sequence). The CDR3 region is CASSSPGVTQSYEQYF. DNA of the CDR3: TGTGCCAGCAGCTCTCCAGGGGTGACGCAATCCTACGAGCAGTACTTC.

The V call is TRBV5-1, the J call TRBJ2-7; 9 bases are a match to TRBD1. There are 15 residues in the CDR3. After removal of 0 bases from V and 1 base from J, the junction contained 2 bases not matched to a gene. Germline loops: CDR1 SGHRS, CDR2 YFSETQ. Here the CDR3 reads CASSLVDRGSYEQYF. CDR3 nucleotides: TGCGCCAGCAGCTTGGTGGACAGGGGATCCTACGAGCAGTACTTC.

The chain joins TRBV4-3 to TRBJ2-6; D may be TRBD2 (5 bases). The V and J ends lost 0 bases and 0 bases respectively, with 12 bases between them. Germline V gene sequence: CDR1 LGHNA, CDR2 YSLEER. The CDR3 totals 18 residues. The CDR3 region is CASSQEPGWNSGANVLTF. Written as DNA, the CDR3 is TGCGCCAGCAGCCAAGAACCGGGGTGGAACTCTGGGGCCAACGTCCTGACTTTC.

This clone was recorded once. The chain links TRBV7-9 to TRBJ2-5, with no clear D. The V gene's germline CDR1 is SEHNR and CDR2 FQNEAQ (reference sequence). V was trimmed by 4 bases and J by 5 bases, leaving 5 bases between them. The CDR3 has 11 residues. CDR3 in amino acids: CASSSHETQYF. The CDR3 DNA sequence: TGTGCCAGCAGCTCCCATGAGACCCAGTACTTC.

The chain couples TRBV4-3 to TRBJ2-3; tentatively, D is TRBD2 (6 bases). Germline CDR1 and CDR2: LGHNA and YSLEER. Deletions cut 3 bases from V and 2 bases from J, with 18 bases between. The CDR3 extends over 17 amino acids. For the CDR3, the DNA is TGCGCCAGCAGCCACCGGTGGGGGGACTTCTCCACAGATACGCAGTATTTT. Amino acid sequence: CASSHRWGDFSTDTQYF.

V gene TRBV11-3 combines with J gene TRBJ2-1; maybe TRBD2 (5 bases). Trimming removed 1 base at V and 2 bases at J, with 6 bases between. This CDR3 spans 14 amino acids. The germline V gene has CDR1 SGHNT and CDR2 YENEEA. The CDR3 loop is CASSLATTYNEQFF. The CDR3 DNA reads TGTGCCAGCAGCTTAGCGACTACCTACAATGAGCAGTTCTTC.

The chain uses TRBV7-9 and TRBJ2-3; D is unresolved. Trimming shortened V by 5 bases and J by 0 bases, and 6 bases separated the two germline ends. Germline values: CDR1 SEHNR, CDR2 FQNEAQ (reference sequence). The CDR3 consists of 13 residues. CDR3 DNA: TGTGCCAGCAGCCCGACTAGCACAGATACGCAGTATTTT. Amino acids: CASSPTSTDTQYF.

This sequence joins TRBV2 and TRBJ2-7, with 9 bases identical to TRBD2. Unmatched junction bases numbered 12, after V lost 6 bases and J lost 9 bases. The CDR3 consists of 14 residues. CDR1 is SNHLY and CDR2 is FYNNEI in the germline V gene. The CDR3: CASSPGLAVGGQYF. CDR3 nucleotide sequence: TGTGCCAGCAGCCCGGGACTAGCAGTAGGCGGGCAGTACTTC.

The V gene is TRBV28, the J gene TRBJ1-1; TRBD1 matches 9 bases. Per the germline V gene, CDR1 is MDHEN and CDR2 is SYDVKM. This CDR3 has 14 residues. The ends lost 7 bases at V and 7 bases at J; junction bases unmatched: 10. CDR3 sequence (DNA): TGTGCCAGCAACGGCCGGGACAGGGACCTTGAAGCTTTCTTT. It codes for CASNGRDRDLEAFF.